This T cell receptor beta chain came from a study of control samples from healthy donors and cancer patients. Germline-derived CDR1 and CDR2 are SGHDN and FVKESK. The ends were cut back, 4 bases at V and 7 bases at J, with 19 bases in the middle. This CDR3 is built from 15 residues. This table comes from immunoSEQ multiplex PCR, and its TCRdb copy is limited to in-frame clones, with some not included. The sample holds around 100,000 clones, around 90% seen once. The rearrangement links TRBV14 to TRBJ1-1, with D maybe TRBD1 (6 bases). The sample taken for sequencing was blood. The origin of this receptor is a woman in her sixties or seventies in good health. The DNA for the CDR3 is TGTGCCAGCAGCCCCTTGTCAGGGGCAGGGGTTGAAGCTTTCTTT. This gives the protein CASSPLSGAGVEAFF.